The subject of this entry is one T cell receptor (beta chain). Its antigen is unknown. This CDR3 has 13 amino acids. Germline CDR1 SGHTA, CDR2 FQGNSA. J gave up 9 bases and V 6 bases, and 7 bases lay outside the gene matches. It was with 60 Vbeta and 13 Jbeta primers that the PCR ran. In the source study's methods: Around 80 million unique TCR beta chains, around 10 million of them shared, were counted by a later analysis. Method: immunoSEQ multiplex PCR; TCRdb's copy keeps in-frame clones and lacks some. D and trimming were read from the DNA, whereas the V and J calls and clone size are those reported in that table. Across around 140,000 clones, the top ten clones capture 1.5% to 1.8% of the sample. This entry belongs to a study of cytomegalovirus exposure and HLA in healthy donors. Findings and limits, study-wide: In a later analysis, an Asian-associated ancestry cluster reportedly showed fewer N-insertions than the approximately 610-donor mean.

The sequenced sample was PBMCs. The rearrangement joins TRBV7-2 to TRBJ1-2; TRBD1 matches at 10 bases. The sequence was obtained from a woman aged 40 to 49 in good health and CMV-seronegative. The CDR3 DNA follows: TGTGCCAGCAGTTTGGGGACAGGGGTGAGCTACACCTTC. Its translation is CASSLGTGVSYTF.